The 11 T cell receptor beta chains below come from one sample, sequenced in a study of T cells in Graves' hyperthyroidism and ophthalmopathy. RNA transcripts were the template for amplifying TCR beta CDR3 regions. The TCR CDR3 was amplified in a first-round RT-PCR using the HTBI primer set. TCRdb processed the multiplex PCR reads anew with MiXCR; each CDR3 protein has one entry. The profile shows a few hundred thousand distinct CDR3 sequences, approximately 13% of them singletons. Sequencing was carried out using blood. The receptor source for this set is a woman under 30 with Graves' hyperthyroidism.

In this sample, this clonotype turned up many times. J is TRBJ1-1 and V is TRBV30; TRBD1 matches at 7 bases. V was pared by 4 bases and J by 1 base, with 12 bases of the junction left unmatched. The germline V gene has CDR1 GTSNPN and CDR2 SVGIG (reference sequence). The CDR3 loop spans 16 amino acids. CDR3 DNA: TGTGCCTGGATTCGCAGACAGGGCCCAGGGAACACTGAAGCTTTCTTT. Residues: CAWIRRQGPGNTEAFF.

This clonotype showed up many times. This rearrangement joins TRBV10-3 to TRBJ1-1, with D unresolved. V shed 3 bases and J shed 6 bases, with 14 bases lying between them. The CDR3 loop spans 14 amino acids. Germline assignment: CDR1 ENHRY and CDR2 SYGVKD. CDR3: CAISERSEGAEAFF. The CDR3 DNA follows: TGTGCCATCAGTGAACGGTCCGAAGGCGCTGAAGCTTTCTTT.

This clonotype was picked up a small number of times. A much larger clone lies one base from this, so it may be a read error. The chain links TRBV11-2 to TRBJ2-3; the D call may be TRBD1 or TRBD2 (5 bases each). The germline V gene has CDR1 SGHAT and CDR2 FQNNGV. The V end was cut by 5 bases, the J end by 2 bases, with 14 bases between. CDR3 length equals 15 residues. Written as DNA, the CDR3 is TGTGCCAGCAGCATGACCGGGGCACCCACAGATACGCAGTATTTT. Translating gives CASSMTGAPTDTQYF.

The rearrangement joins TRBV5-1 to TRBJ2-2; 7 bases line up with TRBD2. CDR1 SGHRS and CDR2 YFSETQ come from the germline V gene. This CDR3 comprises 15 residues. Trimming at V came to 4 bases and at J to 3 bases, leaving 6 bases not matched to a gene. The CDR3 DNA reads TGCGCCAGCAGCGGGGCGGGAGTCGACACCGGGGAGCTGTTTTTT. It codes for CASSGAGVDTGELFF.

This clonotype was counted many times. The chain employs TRBV20-1 and TRBJ2-1; D unresolved. Germline CDR1 is DFQATT and CDR2 is SNEGSKA (reference sequence). Trimming took 6 bases from V and 5 from J, leaving 14 bases between them. There are 13 residues in the CDR3. This CDR3 reads CSARRSPNNEQFF. The CDR3 region has the DNA TGCAGTGCGAGGCGCTCGCCGAACAATGAGCAGTTCTTC.

CDR3 sequence: CSAGTSGRKNEQYF. In nucleotides, the CDR3 is TGCAGTGCTGGGACTAGCGGGAGGAAAAACGAGCAGTACTTC. This chain uses TRBV20-1 with TRBJ2-7; 15 positions agree with TRBD2. The CDR3 contains 14 residues. The germline gives CDR1 DFQATT, CDR2 SNEGSKA (reference sequence). V gave up 5 bases and J gave up 5 bases; unmatched junction bases: 4.

This clonotype appeared a few times. In DNA form, the CDR3 reads TGTGCCAGCAGCACTTTGATGGGAGGGGGCCTAAGTACTAGCGGGAGGAGGAACACCGGGGAGCTGTTTTTT. Translated: CASSTLMGGGLSTSGRRNTGELFF. V gene TRBV5-5 combines with J gene TRBJ2-2; TRBD2 aligns across 12 bases. After removal of 4 bases from V and 1 base from J, the junction contained 26 bases not matched to a gene. CDR1 SGHKS and CDR2 YYEKEE come from the germline V gene (reference sequence). The length of the CDR3 is 24 residues.

This clonotype was picked up many times. The chain recombines TRBV5-6 with TRBJ2-1, with 8 bases identical to TRBD1. V was clipped by 4 bases and J by 10 bases; unmatched bases: 1. Per the germline V gene, CDR1 is SGHDT and CDR2 is YYEEEE. The CDR3 consists of 11 residues. CDR3 nucleotide sequence: TGTGCCAGCAGCCGACAGGGGGAGCAGTTCTTC. Translating it yields CASSRQGEQFF.

This clonotype was counted many times. The genes are TRBV30 and TRBJ2-7, with D perhaps matching TRBD1 (5 bases). Germline loops: CDR1 GTSNPN, CDR2 SVGIG (reference sequence). V was cut by 1 base and J by 3 bases, with 7 bases left in between. This CDR3 has 12 residues. The CDR3 sequence: CAWSDQGYEQYF. CDR3 DNA sequence: TGTGCCTGGAGTGACCAGGGCTACGAGCAGTACTTC.

In its sample, this clonotype was seen many times. The rearrangement uses TRBV7-9 and TRBJ1-1; D gene ambiguous. CDR1 is SEHNR and CDR2 is FQNEAQ in the germline V gene (reference sequence). V was trimmed by 2 bases and J by 2 bases, leaving 6 bases between them. CDR3 length: 13 residues. The CDR3 DNA follows: TGTGCCAGCAGCTTAAGACCTAACACTGAAGCTTTCTTT. Protein product: CASSLRPNTEAFF.

This clonotype was seen ten or more times. The J gene is TRBJ1-1, the V gene TRBV12-3 or TRBV12-4; D perhaps matches TRBD1 (5 bases). Trimming took off 6 bases at V and 0 bases at J, with 23 bases between the two ends. This CDR3 spans 18 amino acids. This CDR3 reads CASSPMEGPRIMNTEAFF. CDR3 nucleotide sequence: TGTGCCAGCAGCCCAATGGAGGGGCCCAGAATCATGAACACTGAAGCTTTCTTT.